This T cell receptor (beta chain) emerged from a study of T cell responses to AZD1222 COVID-19 vaccine. About the research overall: Pooled samples include second doses given at about 4 or 12 weeks. General study findings and limits: The CD4 TCRs associated with vaccination extended across spike and predominated at 160-218 and 743-854. Reportedly, nearly half the spike-specific TCRs target unmutated variant regions.

Comment on this clone: Its antigen is undetermined.

Profiling relied on immunoSEQ multiplex PCR, and the TCRdb table lists in-frame clones only, not all of them. This table has 100,000 to 150,000 clones, over 75% appearing once. This CDR3 contains 15 residues. CDR1 MNHNS and CDR2 SASEGT come from the germline V gene. After removal of 4 bases from V and 3 bases from J, the junction contained 6 bases not matched to a gene. The sequence was collected from an adult in good health. The V call is TRBV6-1, the J call TRBJ2-7, with TRBD2 identical over 10 bases. The specimen was peripheral blood, collected on day 0 of AZD1222 vaccination. CDR3 in amino acids: CASSGLAGALYEQYF. CDR3 DNA sequence: TGTGCCAGCAGTGGCCTAGCGGGGGCCCTCTACGAGCAGTACTTC.